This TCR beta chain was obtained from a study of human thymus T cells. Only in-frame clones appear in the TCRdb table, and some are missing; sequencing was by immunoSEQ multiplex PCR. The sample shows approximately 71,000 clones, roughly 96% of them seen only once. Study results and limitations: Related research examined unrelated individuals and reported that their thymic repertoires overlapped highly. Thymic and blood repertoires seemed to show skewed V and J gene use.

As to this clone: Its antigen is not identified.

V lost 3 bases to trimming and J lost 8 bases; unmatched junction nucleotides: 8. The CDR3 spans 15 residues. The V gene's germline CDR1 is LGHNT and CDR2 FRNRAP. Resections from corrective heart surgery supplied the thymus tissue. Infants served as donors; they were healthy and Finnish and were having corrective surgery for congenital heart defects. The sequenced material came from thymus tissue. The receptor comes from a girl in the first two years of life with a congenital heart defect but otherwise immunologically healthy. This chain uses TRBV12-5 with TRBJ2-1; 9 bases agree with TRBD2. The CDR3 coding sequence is TGTGCTAGTGGTTTAGTAGCGGGAGATAGGTATGAGCAGTTCTTC. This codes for CASGLVAGDRYEQFF.